These 10 T cell receptor beta chains originate from one sample sequenced in a study of CD8+CD57+ T cells in acquired aplastic anemia. Researchers used genomic DNA as the template to profile TCR beta VDJ and CDR3. A single record per CDR3 protein comes from TCRdb applying MiXCR to the reads. The sample lists 150,000 to 200,000 distinct CDR3 sequences; over 60% were seen once. Sequencing used sorted CD4+, CD8+, or CD8+CD57+ T cells (not recorded which) from PBMCs. The receptors were sampled from a human donor with severe aplastic anemia or a healthy control (not recorded which).

This clonotype was counted many times. The chain employs TRBV11-2 and TRBJ2-3; D might be TRBD2 (5 bases). This CDR3 region has 16 residues. The V gene's germline CDR1 is SGHAT and CDR2 FQNNGV. Trimming removed 1 base at V and 2 bases at J, with 13 bases between. In DNA, the CDR3 is TGTGCCAGCAGCTTAGGGCACGGCGGGCTCACAGATACGCAGTATTTT. Translation gives CASSLGHGGLTDTQYF.

The chain couples TRBV29-1 to TRBJ1-4, with D maybe TRBD1 (6 bases). Germline V gene sequence: CDR1 SQVTM, CDR2 ANQGSEA. Trimming removed 1 base from V and 8 bases from J, with 38 bases in between. The CDR3 spans 22 residues. CDR3 residues: CSVEGASSLRDNHRRGNEKLFF. The CDR3 DNA sequence: TGCAGCGTTGAAGGTGCCAGCAGCCTCCGGGACAATCACCGCCGGGGGAACGAAAAACTGTTTTTT.

This clonotype has only a few counts. The chain joins TRBV27 to TRBJ2-7, with D maybe TRBD2 (6 bases). V gave up 6 bases and J gave up 6 bases, with 12 bases separating them. Germline V CDR1 and CDR2: MNHEY, SMNVEV (reference sequence). CDR3 length equals 12 residues. The CDR3 protein is CASSHMGGEQYF. CDR3 nucleotide sequence: TGTGCCAGCAGCCACATGGGGGGCGAGCAGTACTTC.

Only a few counts were recorded for this clonotype. The chain carries TRBV6-1 and TRBJ1-5; D uncertain. CDR1 and CDR2 from the germline V gene are MNHNS and SASEGT. The V and J ends lost 2 bases and 4 bases respectively, with 6 bases between them. There are 13 residues in the CDR3. The CDR3 loop is CASSEWINQPQHF. CDR3 bases: TGTGCCAGCAGTGAATGGATTAATCAGCCCCAGCATTTT.

This clonotype was counted between two and nine times. V gene TRBV25-1 combines with J gene TRBJ2-3, with TRBD2 matching 12 bases. The V gene's germline CDR1 is MGHDK and CDR2 SYGVNS. The CDR3 extends over 15 amino acids. V lost 7 bases, J lost 4 bases, and 6 bases stayed unmatched. The chain's CDR3 is CASIAGTSGPDTQYF. CDR3 in DNA: TGTGCCAGCATCGCCGGGACTAGCGGGCCAGATACGCAGTATTTT.

The gene calls are TRBV19 and TRBJ2-7; D unclear. The CDR3 extends over 13 amino acids. V lost 3 bases and J lost 0, with 6 bases in between. The germline V gene has CDR1 LNHDA and CDR2 SQIVND (reference sequence). The CDR3 nucleotides read TGTGCCAGTAGTATCGGCACCTCCTACGAGCAGTACTTC. Translation gives CASSIGTSYEQYF.

This clonotype has only one observation. CDR3 DNA sequence: TGTGCCAGCAGCCCGGGGAAGAGCACCACAGATACGCAGTATTTT. It is translated as CASSPGKSTTDTQYF. The V and J genes are TRBV7-9 and TRBJ2-3; D might be TRBD2 (5 bases). Per germline, CDR1 SEHNR and CDR2 FQNEAQ (reference sequence). The CDR3 is 15 residues long. The V and J ends lost 5 bases and 2 bases respectively, with 14 bases between them.

The rearrangement joins TRBV10-3 to TRBJ2-2, with 7 bases matching TRBD1. Germline loops: CDR1 ENHRY, CDR2 SYGVKD. This CDR3 has 16 residues. Unmatched junction bases numbered 11, after V lost 6 bases and J lost 4 bases. In nucleotides, the CDR3 is TGTGCCATCAGCCCTAAGGGGGCCCTCACCACCGGGGAGCTGTTTTTT. This gives the protein CAISPKGALTTGELFF.

This clonotype was observed many times. The chain is built from TRBV7-6 and TRBJ1-6; 7 nucleotides line up with TRBD1. J was trimmed by 7 bases and V by 3 bases; bases with no gene match: 0. Germline V gene data show CDR1 as SGHVS and CDR2 as FNYEAQ. The CDR3 extends over 13 amino acids. DNA for the CDR3: TGTGCCAGCAGCTTGACAGGGAATTCACCCCTCCACTTT. As protein: CASSLTGNSPLHF.

The gene calls are TRBV7-9 and TRBJ2-2; tentative D call: TRBD1 (6 bases). CDR1 and CDR2 (germline): SEHNR, FQNEAQ (reference sequence). The ends were cut back, 5 bases at V and 5 bases at J, with 21 bases in the middle. CDR3 length: 17 residues. CDR3 in amino acids: CASSLRGTVAITGELFF. The CDR3 bases are TGTGCCAGCAGCCTAAGGGGGACGGTGGCGATAACCGGGGAGCTGTTTTTT.